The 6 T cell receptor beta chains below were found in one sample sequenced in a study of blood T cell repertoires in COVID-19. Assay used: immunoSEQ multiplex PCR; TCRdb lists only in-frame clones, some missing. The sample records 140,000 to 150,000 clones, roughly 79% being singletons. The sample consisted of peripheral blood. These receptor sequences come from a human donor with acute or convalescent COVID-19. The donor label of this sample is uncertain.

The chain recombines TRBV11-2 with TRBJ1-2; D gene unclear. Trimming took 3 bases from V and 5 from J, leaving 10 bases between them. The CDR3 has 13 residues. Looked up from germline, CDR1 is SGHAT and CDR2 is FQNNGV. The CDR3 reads CASSFGGRYGYTF. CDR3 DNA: TGTGCCAGCAGCTTTGGAGGCCGGTATGGCTACACCTTC.

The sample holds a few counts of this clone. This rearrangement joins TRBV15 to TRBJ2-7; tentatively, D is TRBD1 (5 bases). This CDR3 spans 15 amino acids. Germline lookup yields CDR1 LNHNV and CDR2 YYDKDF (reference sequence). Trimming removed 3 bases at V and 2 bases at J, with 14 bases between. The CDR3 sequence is CATSRAGAGPYEQYF. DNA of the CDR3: TGTGCCACCAGCAGGGCCGGAGCAGGGCCCTACGAGCAGTACTTC.

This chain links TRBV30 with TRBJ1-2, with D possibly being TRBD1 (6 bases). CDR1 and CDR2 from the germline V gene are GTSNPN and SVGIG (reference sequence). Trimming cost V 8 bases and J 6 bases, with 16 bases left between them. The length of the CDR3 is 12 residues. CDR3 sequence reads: CALLQGANGYTF. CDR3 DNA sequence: TGTGCCCTCCTACAGGGAGCGAATGGCTACACCTTC.

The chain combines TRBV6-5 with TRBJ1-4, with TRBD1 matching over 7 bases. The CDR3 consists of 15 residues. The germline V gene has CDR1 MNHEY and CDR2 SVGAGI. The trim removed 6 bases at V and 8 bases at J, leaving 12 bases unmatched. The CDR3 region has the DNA TGTGCCAGCAGGTTAAACCAGGGACAGTTAGAAAAACTGTTTTTT. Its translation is CASRLNQGQLEKLFF.

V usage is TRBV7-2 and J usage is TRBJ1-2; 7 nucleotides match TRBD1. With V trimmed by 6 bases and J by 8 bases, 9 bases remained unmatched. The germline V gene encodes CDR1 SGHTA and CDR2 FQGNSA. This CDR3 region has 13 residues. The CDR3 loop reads CASSPQDRTGYTF. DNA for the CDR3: TGTGCCAGCAGTCCTCAGGACAGGACGGGCTACACCTTC.

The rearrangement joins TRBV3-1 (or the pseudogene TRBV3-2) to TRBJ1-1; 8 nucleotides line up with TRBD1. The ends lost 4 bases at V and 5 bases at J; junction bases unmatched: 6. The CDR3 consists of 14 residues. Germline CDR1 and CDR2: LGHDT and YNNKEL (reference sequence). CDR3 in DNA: TGTGCCAGCAGCCGACGACAGGGGAGGACTGAAGCTTTCTTT. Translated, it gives CASSRRQGRTEAFF.